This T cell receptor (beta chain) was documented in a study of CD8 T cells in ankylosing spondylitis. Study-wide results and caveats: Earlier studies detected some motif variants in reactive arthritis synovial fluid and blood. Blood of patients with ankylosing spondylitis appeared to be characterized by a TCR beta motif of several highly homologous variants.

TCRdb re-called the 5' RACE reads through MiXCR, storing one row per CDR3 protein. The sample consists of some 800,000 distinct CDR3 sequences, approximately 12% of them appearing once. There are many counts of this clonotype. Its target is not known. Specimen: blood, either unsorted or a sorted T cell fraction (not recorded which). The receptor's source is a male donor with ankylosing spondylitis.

The CDR3 sequence is CASSQGRRQPQHF. CDR3 DNA sequence: TGTGCCAGCAGCCAAGGGCGACGACAGCCCCAGCATTTT. J is TRBJ1-5 and V is TRBV3-1; no clear D. V dropped 1 base and J dropped 7 bases, with 8 bases sitting between them. CDR3 length: 13 amino acids. Looked up from germline, CDR1 is LGHDT and CDR2 is YNNKEL (reference sequence).